Following are 21 T cell receptor beta chains from one sample sequenced in a study of T cells in Graves' hyperthyroidism and ophthalmopathy. What was amplified from RNA transcripts were TCR beta CDR3 regions. The HTBI primer set drove a first-round RT-PCR of the TCR CDR3. TCRdb redid the calling of the multiplex PCR reads with MiXCR, one entry per CDR3 protein. The data show 300,000 to 450,000 distinct CDR3 sequences, about 13% seen once. Material: blood. These receptors were collected from a man aged 25-45 years with Graves' hyperthyroidism that later progressed to Graves' ophthalmopathy.

V is TRBV19 and J is TRBJ1-2, with 7 positions matching TRBD1. J lost 2 bases, V lost 3 bases, and 6 bases had no gene match. Germline CDR1 reads LNHDA; CDR2 reads SQIVND (reference sequence). There are 15 residues in the CDR3. Here the CDR3 reads CASSIRPGQNYGYTF. In DNA, the CDR3 is TGTGCCAGTAGTATCCGACCGGGACAGAACTATGGCTACACCTTC.

In this sample, this clonotype turned up many times. The V gene is TRBV28, the J gene TRBJ2-1; 7 bases are shared with TRBD1. The V gene's germline CDR1 is MDHEN and CDR2 SYDVKM. With 10 bases clipped from V and 5 bases from J, the junction kept 8 bases outside the gene matches. There are 13 residues in the CDR3. CDR3 coding DNA: TGTGCCACCATACAGGGGAATCACAATGAGCAGTTCTTC. This encodes CATIQGNHNEQFF.

CDR3 sequence: CASSGSLSGELFF. The CDR3 bases are TGCGCCAGCAGTGGAAGCCTGTCCGGGGAGCTGTTTTTT. This chain connects TRBV10-1 to TRBJ2-2; no clear D. CDR1 and CDR2 (germline): WNHNN, SYGVQD (reference sequence). The CDR3 totals 13 residues. V was shortened by 4 bases and J by 6 bases, with 9 bases between the two germline ends.

In this sample, this clonotype turned up a few times. The chain employs TRBV7-6 and TRBJ2-2; weak D call: TRBD1 (5 bases). Germline V gives CDR1 SGHVS, CDR2 FNYEAQ. The CDR3 length is 14 residues. Trimming took off 0 bases at V and 5 bases at J, with 7 bases between the two ends. CDR3: CASSLAGPTGELFF. CDR3 coding DNA: TGTGCCAGCAGCTTAGCGGGGCCAACCGGGGAGCTGTTTTTT.

V is TRBV5-8 and J is TRBJ2-1; no firm D call. CDR1 is SGHTS and CDR2 is YDEGEE in the germline V gene. Trimming cost V 3 bases and J 4 bases, with 5 bases left between them. The CDR3 consists of 12 residues. The CDR3 spells CASSSQYNEQFF. In nucleotides, the CDR3 is TGTGCCAGCAGCTCCCAGTACAATGAGCAGTTCTTC.

The chain carries TRBV12-3 or TRBV12-4 and TRBJ2-7, with D tentatively TRBD1 or TRBD2 (5 bases each). CDR3 length: 15 amino acids. The germline V and J ends were trimmed by 4 bases and 4 bases, with 17 bases remaining between them. CDR3 protein: CASSSARVRGYEQYF. As DNA, the CDR3 is TGTGCCAGCAGTTCCGCCAGGGTCCGGGGTTACGAGCAGTACTTC.

This clonotype was observed a few times. The rearrangement joins TRBV7-9 to TRBJ2-3; D uncertain. Germline V lookup: CDR1 SEHNR, CDR2 FQNEAQ (reference sequence). The germline V and J ends were trimmed by 3 bases and 6 bases, with 7 bases remaining between them. This CDR3 has 12 amino acids. This CDR3 is CASSFGVDTQYF. CDR3 in DNA: TGTGCCAGCAGCTTTGGGGTTGATACGCAGTATTTT.

This clonotype was found many times. J is TRBJ2-5 and V is TRBV7-2; 7 nucleotides line up with TRBD2. After removal of 5 bases from V and 3 bases from J, the junction contained 9 bases not matched to a gene. The CDR3 has 15 amino acids. Germline V gene sequence: CDR1 SGHTA, CDR2 FQGNSA. CDR3: CASSPNGLAEETQYF. CDR3 coding DNA: TGTGCCAGCAGCCCCAACGGGCTAGCGGAAGAGACCCAGTACTTC.

The rearrangement uses TRBV25-1 and TRBJ1-2; D gene uncertain. V was pared by 5 bases and J by 3 bases, with 19 bases between. From germline, CDR1 is MGHDK and CDR2 SYGVNS. This CDR3 region has 16 residues. CDR3 sequence (DNA): TGTGCCAGCAGTCCCGGACGGTCCATGCTATACTATGGCTACACCTTC. Its translation: CASSPGRSMLYYGYTF.

Regarding this clonotype: At one end the junction does not follow the germline gene, possibly because of a read error. The gene calls are TRBV5-4 and TRBJ2-1; 7 bases line up with TRBD2. The CDR3 runs to 14 residues. From germline, CDR1 is SGHNT and CDR2 YYREEE (reference sequence). The CDR3 DNA reads TGTGCCAGCAGGGGGGGGGGGGGGAACAATGAGCAGTTGTTC. Protein: CASRGGGGNNEQLF.

This clonotype was counted many times. The chain uses TRBV10-3 and TRBJ1-5; D is perhaps TRBD1 (5 bases). CDR1 and CDR2 from the germline V gene are ENHRY and SYGVKD. The CDR3 is made up of 15 amino acids. The V and J ends lost 3 bases and 4 bases respectively, with 13 bases between them. For the CDR3, the DNA is TGTGCCATCAGTGAATATGCAGGGTCGAATCAGCCCCAGCATTTT. Translated: CAISEYAGSNQPQHF.

A few counts support this clonotype. This chain uses TRBV5-5 with TRBJ1-5, with D possibly matching TRBD1 (6 bases). Germline loops: CDR1 SGHKS, CDR2 YYEKEE (reference sequence). V lost 1 base, J lost 1 base, and 9 bases lay in between. This CDR3 comprises 15 residues. CDR3 sequence (DNA): TGTGCCAGCAGCTTGCAGGGGCCGAGCAATCAGCCCCAGCATTTT. This gives the protein CASSLQGPSNQPQHF.

This clonotype was seen at least ten times. V gene TRBV11-2 combines with J gene TRBJ1-1; D not resolved. Trimming pared 1 base from V and 1 base from J, leaving 16 bases between. Per the germline V gene, CDR1 is SGHAT and CDR2 is FQNNGV. This CDR3 is 17 amino acids long. The CDR3 coding sequence is TGTGCCAGCAGCTTAGGGGTTCTGGCTTTGAGGAACACTGAAGCTTTCTTT. Its translation: CASSLGVLALRNTEAFF.

The J gene is TRBJ1-2, the V gene TRBV20-1; perhaps TRBD1 as D (5 bases). CDR1 and CDR2 (germline): DFQATT, SNEGSKA (reference sequence). V was clipped by 6 bases and J by 8 bases, with 7 bases between them. The CDR3 runs to 9 residues. CDR3 region: CSAKGGYTF. The CDR3 DNA sequence: TGCAGTGCAAAGGGGGGCTACACCTTC.

This clonotype was counted ten times or more. The chain recombines TRBV6-1 with TRBJ1-5; D not certain. Germline V gene sequence: CDR1 MNHNS, CDR2 SASEGT. The germline V and J ends were trimmed by 4 bases and 6 bases, with 13 bases remaining between them. The CDR3 extends over 14 amino acids. The CDR3 region is CASSVREGGQPQHF. In nucleotides, the CDR3 is TGTGCCAGCAGTGTAAGAGAGGGAGGTCAGCCCCAGCATTTT.

This clonotype was seen at least ten times. The chain combines TRBV6-1 with TRBJ2-6; TRBD1 agrees at 8 bases. J lost 0 bases, V lost 5 bases, and 12 bases had no gene match. CDR3 length: 19 residues. CDR1 is MNHNS, CDR2 SASEGT, per germline. In DNA form, the CDR3 reads TGTGCCAGCAGTCGGGACAGGCAAACCCTATACTCTGGGGCCAACGTCCTGACTTTC. Translated, it gives CASSRDRQTLYSGANVLTF.

This clonotype turned up a few times. The chain carries TRBV18 and TRBJ2-5, with 7 bases lining up with TRBD1. The germline gives CDR1 KGHSH, CDR2 LQKENI. V lost 2 bases and J lost 4; bases outside the gene matches: 7. This CDR3 is 15 amino acids long. CDR3 coding DNA: TGTGCCAGCTCACCAACGAGGGGGCTCGTAGAGACCCAGTACTTC. As protein: CASSPTRGLVETQYF.

The CDR3 loop is CSVHATGSQETQYF. DNA of the CDR3: TGCAGTGTTCACGCCACAGGGTCCCAAGAGACCCAGTACTTC. The V gene is TRBV20-1, the J gene TRBJ2-5; the D gene is possibly TRBD1 (6 bases). Germline CDR1 reads DFQATT; CDR2 reads SNEGSKA (reference sequence). Trimming cost V 7 bases and J 1 base, with 16 bases left between them. The CDR3 consists of 14 residues.

In its sample, this clonotype was seen a few times. The J gene is TRBJ1-4, the V gene TRBV18, with 7 bases that match TRBD1. The CDR3 spans 19 residues. The ends lost 4 bases at V and 5 bases at J; junction bases unmatched: 19. Germline V gene lookup returns CDR1 KGHSH and CDR2 LQKENI. The CDR3 DNA reads TGTGCCAGCTCACTGACCGGGACAGCTTACGACTCGGCGAATGAAAAACTGTTTTTT. This encodes CASSLTGTAYDSANEKLFF.

This clonotype was picked up many times. The gene calls are TRBV6-1 and TRBJ1-3; D is possibly TRBD1 (6 bases). Germline V gives CDR1 MNHNS, CDR2 SASEGT. The CDR3 loop spans 14 amino acids. Trimming stripped 5 bases from V and 0 bases from J, with 8 bases between. CDR3 nucleotide sequence: TGTGCCAGCAGTAGACAGGTCTCTGGAAACACCATATATTTT. Translating it yields CASSRQVSGNTIYF.

This clonotype was picked up many times. The chain carries TRBV20-1 and TRBJ2-5, with 10 bases aligning to TRBD2. The CDR3 totals 14 residues. The V gene end was trimmed by 4 bases and the J gene end by 2 bases; junction bases not matched to a gene: 4. Germline CDR1 DFQATT, CDR2 SNEGSKA (reference sequence). CDR3 protein: CSAIPSGGQETQYF. CDR3 bases: TGCAGTGCTATTCCTAGCGGGGGACAAGAGACCCAGTACTTC.